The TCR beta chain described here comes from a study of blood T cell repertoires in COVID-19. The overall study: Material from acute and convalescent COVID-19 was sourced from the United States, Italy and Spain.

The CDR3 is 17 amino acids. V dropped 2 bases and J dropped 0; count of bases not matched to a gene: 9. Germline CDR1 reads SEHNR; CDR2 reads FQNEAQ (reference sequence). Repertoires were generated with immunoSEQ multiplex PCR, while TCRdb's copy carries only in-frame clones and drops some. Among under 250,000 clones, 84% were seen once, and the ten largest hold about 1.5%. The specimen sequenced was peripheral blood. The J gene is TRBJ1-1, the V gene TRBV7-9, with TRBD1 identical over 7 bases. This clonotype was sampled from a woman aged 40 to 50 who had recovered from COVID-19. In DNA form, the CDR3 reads TGTGCCAGCAGCTTATATCAAATTGGACAGGTGAACACTGAAGCTTTCTTT. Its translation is CASSLYQIGQVNTEAFF.